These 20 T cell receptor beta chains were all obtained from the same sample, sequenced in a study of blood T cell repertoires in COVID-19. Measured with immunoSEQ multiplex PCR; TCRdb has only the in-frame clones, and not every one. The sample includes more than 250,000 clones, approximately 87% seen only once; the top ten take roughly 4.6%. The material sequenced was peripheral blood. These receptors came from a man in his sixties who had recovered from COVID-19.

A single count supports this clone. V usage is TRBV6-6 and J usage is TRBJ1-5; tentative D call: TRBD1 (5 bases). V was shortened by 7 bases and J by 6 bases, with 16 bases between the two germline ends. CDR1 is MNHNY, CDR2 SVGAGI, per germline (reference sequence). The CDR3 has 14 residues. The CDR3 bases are TGTGCCAGCAAGGCAGGGACTTACGGTCAGCCCCAGCATTTT. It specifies CASKAGTYGQPQHF.

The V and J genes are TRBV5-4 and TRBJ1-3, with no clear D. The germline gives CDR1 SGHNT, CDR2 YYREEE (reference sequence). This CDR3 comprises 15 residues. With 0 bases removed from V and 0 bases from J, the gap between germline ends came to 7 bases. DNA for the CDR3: TGTGCCAGCAGCTTGGACAGCTTCTCTGGAAACACCATATATTTT. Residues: CASSLDSFSGNTIYF. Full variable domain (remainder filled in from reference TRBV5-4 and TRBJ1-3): ETGVTQSPTHLIKTRGQQVTLRCSSQSGHNTVSWYQQALGQGPQFIFQYYREEENGRGNFPPRFSGLQFPNYSSELNVNALELDDSALYLCASSLDSFSGNTIYFGEGSWLTVV.

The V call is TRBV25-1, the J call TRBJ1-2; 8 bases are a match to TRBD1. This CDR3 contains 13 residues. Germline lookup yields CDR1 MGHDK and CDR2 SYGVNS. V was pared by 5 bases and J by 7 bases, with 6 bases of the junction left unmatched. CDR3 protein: CASSSRGRSGYTF. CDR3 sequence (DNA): TGTGCCAGCAGTTCCAGGGGGCGTTCTGGCTACACCTTC.

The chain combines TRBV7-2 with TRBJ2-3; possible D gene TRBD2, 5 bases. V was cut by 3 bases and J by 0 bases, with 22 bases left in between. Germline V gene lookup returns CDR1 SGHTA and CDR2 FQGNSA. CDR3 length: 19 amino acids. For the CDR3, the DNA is TGTGCCAGCAGCTTTGAACAGACGCGGAGGTTAACTAGCACAGATACGCAGTATTTT. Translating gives CASSFEQTRRLTSTDTQYF.

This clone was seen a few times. This CDR3 is CAWSVSGQISYEQYF. CDR3 coding DNA: TGTGCCTGGAGTGTGTCGGGACAGATCTCCTACGAGCAGTACTTC. The chain links TRBV30 to TRBJ2-7; 7 nucleotides agree with TRBD1. Germline V lookup: CDR1 GTSNPN, CDR2 SVGIG (reference sequence). The CDR3 consists of 15 residues. V lost 0 bases, J lost 0 bases, and 5 bases stayed unmatched.

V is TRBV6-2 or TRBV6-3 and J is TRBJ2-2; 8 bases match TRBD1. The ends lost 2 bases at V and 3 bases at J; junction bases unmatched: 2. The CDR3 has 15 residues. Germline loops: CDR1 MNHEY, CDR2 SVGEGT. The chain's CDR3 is CASSYVTGDTGELFF. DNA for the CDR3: TGTGCCAGCAGTTACGTGACAGGGGACACCGGGGAGCTGTTTTTT.

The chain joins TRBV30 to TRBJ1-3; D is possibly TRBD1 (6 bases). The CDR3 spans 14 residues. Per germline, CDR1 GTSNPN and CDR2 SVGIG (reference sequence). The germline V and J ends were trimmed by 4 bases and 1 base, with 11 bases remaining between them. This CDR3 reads CAWTLTGSGNTIYF. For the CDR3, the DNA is TGTGCCTGGACCCTAACAGGGTCTGGAAACACCATATATTTT. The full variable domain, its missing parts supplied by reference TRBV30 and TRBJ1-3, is SQTIHQWPATLVQPVGSPLSLECTVEGTSNPNLYWYRQAAGRGLQLLFYSVGIGQISSEVPQNLSASRPQDRQFILSSKKLLLSDSGFYLCAWTLTGSGNTIYFGEGSWLTVV.

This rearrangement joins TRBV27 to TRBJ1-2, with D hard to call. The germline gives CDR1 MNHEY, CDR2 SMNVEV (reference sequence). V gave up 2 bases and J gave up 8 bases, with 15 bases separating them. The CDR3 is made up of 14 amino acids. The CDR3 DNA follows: TGTGCCAGCAGTTTAGGGGTGGGTGGAGGGGGCTACACCTTC. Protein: CASSLGVGGGGYTF.

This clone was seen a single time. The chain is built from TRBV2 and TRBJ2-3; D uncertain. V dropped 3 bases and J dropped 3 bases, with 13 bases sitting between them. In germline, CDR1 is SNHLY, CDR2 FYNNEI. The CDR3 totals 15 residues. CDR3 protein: CASSDPPRGTDTQYF. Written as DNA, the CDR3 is TGTGCCAGCAGTGATCCCCCCCGAGGAACAGATACGCAGTATTTT.

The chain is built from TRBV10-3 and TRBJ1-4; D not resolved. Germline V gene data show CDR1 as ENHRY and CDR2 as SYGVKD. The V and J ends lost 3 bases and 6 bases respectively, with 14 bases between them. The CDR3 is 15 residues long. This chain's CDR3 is CAISEVIYPDEKLFF. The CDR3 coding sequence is TGTGCCATCAGTGAAGTCATATACCCGGATGAAAAACTGTTTTTT.

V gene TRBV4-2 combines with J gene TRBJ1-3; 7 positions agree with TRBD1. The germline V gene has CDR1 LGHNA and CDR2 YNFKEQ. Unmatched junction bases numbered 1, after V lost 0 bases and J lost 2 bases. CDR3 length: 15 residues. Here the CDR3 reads CASSQETGTGNTIYF. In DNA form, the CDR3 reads TGTGCCAGCAGCCAAGAGACAGGGACTGGAAACACCATATATTTT.

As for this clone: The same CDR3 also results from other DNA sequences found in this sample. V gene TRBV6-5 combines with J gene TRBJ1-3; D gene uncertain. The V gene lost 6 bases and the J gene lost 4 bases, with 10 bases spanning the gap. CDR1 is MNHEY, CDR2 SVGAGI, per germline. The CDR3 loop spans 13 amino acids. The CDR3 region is CASSPVWGNTIYF. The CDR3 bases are TGTGCCAGCAGCCCAGTTTGGGGAAACACCATATATTTT.

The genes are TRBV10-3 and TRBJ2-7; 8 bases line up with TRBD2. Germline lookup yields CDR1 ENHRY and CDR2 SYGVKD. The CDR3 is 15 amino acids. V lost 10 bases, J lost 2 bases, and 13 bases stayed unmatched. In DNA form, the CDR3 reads TGTGCCACCTCAATGGGGGCGGGAGGAACCTACGAGCAGTACTTC. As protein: CATSMGAGGTYEQYF.

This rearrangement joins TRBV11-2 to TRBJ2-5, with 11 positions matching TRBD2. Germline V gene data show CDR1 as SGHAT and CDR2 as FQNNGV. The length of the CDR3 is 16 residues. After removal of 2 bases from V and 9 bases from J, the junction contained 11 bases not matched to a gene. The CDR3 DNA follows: TGTGCCAGCAGCTTAATAGGACTAGCGGGTGGGCGGGCCCAGTACTTC. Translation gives CASSLIGLAGGRAQYF.

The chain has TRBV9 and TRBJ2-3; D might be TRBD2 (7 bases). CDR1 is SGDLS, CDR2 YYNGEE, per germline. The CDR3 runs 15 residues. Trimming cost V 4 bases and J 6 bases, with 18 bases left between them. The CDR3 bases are TGTGCCAGCAGCCCCGGGGCGGGGGCGCTGGATACGCAGTATTTT. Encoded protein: CASSPGAGALDTQYF.

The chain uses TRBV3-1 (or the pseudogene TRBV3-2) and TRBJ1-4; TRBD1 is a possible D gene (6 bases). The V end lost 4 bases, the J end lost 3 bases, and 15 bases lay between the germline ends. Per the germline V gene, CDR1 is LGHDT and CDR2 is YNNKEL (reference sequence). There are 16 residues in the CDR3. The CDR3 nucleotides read TGTGCCAGCAGCCGTGGCGTGGGGGCGGCTAATGAAAAACTGTTTTTT. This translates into CASSRGVGAANEKLFF.

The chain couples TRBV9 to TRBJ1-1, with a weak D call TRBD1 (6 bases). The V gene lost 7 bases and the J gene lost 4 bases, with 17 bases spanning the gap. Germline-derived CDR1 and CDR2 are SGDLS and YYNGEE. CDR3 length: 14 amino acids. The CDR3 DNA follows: TGTGCCAGCGACCTTACAGGGACGGCCACTGAAGCTTTCTTT. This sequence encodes CASDLTGTATEAFF.

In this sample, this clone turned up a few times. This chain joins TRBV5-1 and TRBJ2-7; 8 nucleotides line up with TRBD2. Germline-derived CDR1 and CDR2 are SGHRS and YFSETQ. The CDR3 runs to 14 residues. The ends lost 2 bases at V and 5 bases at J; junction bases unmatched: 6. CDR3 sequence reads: CASSLSGGPHEQYF. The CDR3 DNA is TGCGCCAGCAGCTTAAGCGGGGGACCTCACGAGCAGTACTTC.

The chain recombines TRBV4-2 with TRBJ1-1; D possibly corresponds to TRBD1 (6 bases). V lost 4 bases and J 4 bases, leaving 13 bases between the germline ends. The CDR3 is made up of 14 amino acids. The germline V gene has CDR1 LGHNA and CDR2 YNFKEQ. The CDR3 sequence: CASSRPGQLTEAFF. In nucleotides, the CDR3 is TGTGCCAGCAGCCGCCCGGGACAACTCACTGAAGCTTTCTTT.

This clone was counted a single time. CDR3 coding DNA: TGCGCCAGCAGCTTTGGGCAGGGGGTGAACACTGAAGCTTTCTTT. Its protein product is CASSFGQGVNTEAFF. This chain links TRBV5-1 with TRBJ1-1; 7 bases agree with TRBD1. Germline V CDR1 and CDR2: SGHRS, YFSETQ. V lost 2 bases and J lost 0; bases outside the gene matches: 4. The CDR3 contains 15 residues.